Listed below are T cell receptor beta chains from one sample, sequenced in a study of shared clonotypes between healthy human individuals. The assay was immunoSEQ multiplex PCR, and TCRdb's table has in-frame clones only and misses some. Among 2 million to 2.5 million clones listed, approximately 96% were seen once. The sample taken for sequencing was naive CD4+ T cells sorted from blood. These receptors were obtained from a man younger than 35 in good health. Each CDR3 is given with its conserved first and last residue. The D gene is left open where the match is weak. Rows give clone size only sometimes, using once, few, many, or a class for an expanded clone.

v_gene: TRBV7-8; j_gene: TRBJ1-5; d_gene: -; abundance: -; CDR3nt: TGTGCCAGCAGCTGGACCCACAGTGATCAGCCCCAGCATTTT; CDR3aa: CASSWTHSDQPQHF
v_gene: TRBV2; j_gene: TRBJ2-7; d_gene: TRBD1; abundance: -; CDR3nt: TGTGCCAGCAGGGGACAGCTTTACGAGCAGTACTTC; CDR3aa: CASRGQLYEQYF
v_gene: TRBV25-1; j_gene: TRBJ2-5; d_gene: -; abundance: -; CDR3nt: TGTGCCAGCAGTGGGATAGTTGGGACCCAGTACTTC; CDR3aa: CASSGIVGTQYF
v_gene: TRBV4-3; j_gene: TRBJ2-1; d_gene: -; abundance: -; CDR3nt: TGCGCCAGCAGCCAAGATCCCAACGGCTCCTACAATGAGCAGTTCTTC; CDR3aa: CASSQDPNGSYNEQFF
v_gene: TRBV30; j_gene: TRBJ1-1; d_gene: -; abundance: -; CDR3nt: TGTGCCTGGACTTTGACAGAGAACACTGAAGCTTTCTTT; CDR3aa: CAWTLTENTEAFF
v_gene: TRBV11-2; j_gene: TRBJ2-7; d_gene: TRBD1; abundance: -; CDR3nt: TGTGCCAGCAGCTCGAACAGGGGTGCTTGGGAGCAGTACTTC; CDR3aa: CASSSNRGAWEQYF
v_gene: TRBV29-1; j_gene: TRBJ2-3; d_gene: -; abundance: -; CDR3nt: TGCAGCGTTGAAAATGGTAGCGTCTTTAGCACAGATACGCAGTATTTT; CDR3aa: CSVENGSVFSTDTQYF
v_gene: TRBV11-2; j_gene: TRBJ2-7; d_gene: TRBD2; abundance: -; CDR3nt: TGTGCCAGCAGTCCCCCCGCGGGAGCGACCTACGAGCAGTACTTC; CDR3aa: CASSPPAGATYEQYF
v_gene: TRBV10-3; j_gene: TRBJ2-3; d_gene: TRBD2; abundance: -; CDR3nt: TGTGCCATCAGGGAAATAGCGGGAGGCAGCACAGATACGCAGTATTTT; CDR3aa: CAIREIAGGSTDTQYF
v_gene: TRBV11-2; j_gene: TRBJ2-2; d_gene: -; abundance: -; CDR3nt: TGTGCCAGCAGCCCCCTTAGGGTCGCGAACACCGGGGAGCTGTTTTTT; CDR3aa: CASSPLRVANTGELFF
v_gene: TRBV29-1; j_gene: TRBJ2-5; d_gene: TRBD1; abundance: -; CDR3nt: TGCAGCGTGGCCAGGGGGCAAGGGACCCAGTACTTC; CDR3aa: CSVARGQGTQYF
v_gene: TRBV10-3; j_gene: TRBJ2-3; d_gene: -; abundance: -; CDR3nt: TGTGCCATCAGTGAGTCGATTGTAGCCTCAGATACGCAGTATTTT; CDR3aa: CAISESIVASDTQYF
v_gene: TRBV5-1; j_gene: TRBJ2-1; d_gene: TRBD2; abundance: -; CDR3nt: TGCGCCAGCAGCTTGGCCGGAGGGAGGGTCCGCAATGAGCAGTTCTTC; CDR3aa: CASSLAGGRVRNEQFF
v_gene: TRBV4-2; j_gene: TRBJ1-1; d_gene: TRBD1; abundance: -; CDR3nt: TGTGCCAGCAGCCAAGGGGACAGGGGAGGAGCTTTCTTT; CDR3aa: CASSQGDRGGAFF
v_gene: TRBV11-3; j_gene: TRBJ2-1; d_gene: TRBD1; abundance: -; CDR3nt: TGTGCCAGCAGCCCGGGGACAGGGTCATCTATCGATGAGCAGTTCTTC; CDR3aa: CASSPGTGSSIDEQFF
v_gene: TRBV6-5; j_gene: TRBJ1-2; d_gene: -; abundance: few; CDR3nt: TGTGCCAGCAGCCGGGGGGTTTGGTATGGCTACACCTTC; CDR3aa: CASSRGVWYGYTF
v_gene: TRBV4-3; j_gene: TRBJ2-7; d_gene: TRBD2; abundance: -; CDR3nt: TGCGCCAGCAGCCAAGAATTGGGGACTAGCGGGAGGCACGAGCAGTACTTC; CDR3aa: CASSQELGTSGRHEQYF